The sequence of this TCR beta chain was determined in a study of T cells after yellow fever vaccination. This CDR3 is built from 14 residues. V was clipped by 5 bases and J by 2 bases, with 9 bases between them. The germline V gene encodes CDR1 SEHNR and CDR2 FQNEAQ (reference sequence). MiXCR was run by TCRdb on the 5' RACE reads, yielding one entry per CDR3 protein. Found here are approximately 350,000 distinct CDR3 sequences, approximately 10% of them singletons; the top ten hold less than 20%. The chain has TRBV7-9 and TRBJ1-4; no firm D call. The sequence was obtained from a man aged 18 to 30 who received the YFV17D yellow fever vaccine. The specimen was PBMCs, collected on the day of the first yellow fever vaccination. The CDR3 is CASSRALTNEKLFF. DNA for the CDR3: TGTGCCAGCAGCCGGGCTCTTACTAATGAAAAACTGTTTTTT.